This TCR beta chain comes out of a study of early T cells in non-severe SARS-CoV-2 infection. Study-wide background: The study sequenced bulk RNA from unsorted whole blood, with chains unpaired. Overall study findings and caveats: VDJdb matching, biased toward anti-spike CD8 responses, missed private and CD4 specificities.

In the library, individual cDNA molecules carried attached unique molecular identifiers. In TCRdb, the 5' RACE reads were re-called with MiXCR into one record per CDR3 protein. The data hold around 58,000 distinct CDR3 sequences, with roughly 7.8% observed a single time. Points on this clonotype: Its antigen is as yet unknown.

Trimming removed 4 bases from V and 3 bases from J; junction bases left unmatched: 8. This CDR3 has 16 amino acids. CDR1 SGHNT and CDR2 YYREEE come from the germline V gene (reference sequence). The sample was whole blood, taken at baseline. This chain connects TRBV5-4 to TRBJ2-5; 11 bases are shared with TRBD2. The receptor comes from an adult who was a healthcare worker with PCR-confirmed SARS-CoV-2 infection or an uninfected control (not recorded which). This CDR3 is CASSILAGAEEETQYF. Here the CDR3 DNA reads TGTGCCAGCAGCATACTAGCGGGAGCGGAGGAAGAGACCCAGTACTTC.